The TCR beta chain described here comes from a study of blood T cell repertoires in COVID-19. The V and J ends lost 3 bases and 0 bases respectively, with 10 bases between them. CDR1 is SGDLS and CDR2 is YYNGEE in the germline V gene. This CDR3 contains 14 residues. Source study methods: Nucleated cell counts were estimated from reference gene primer amplification. The table came from immunoSEQ multiplex PCR; TCRdb's copy has only in-frame clones and leaves some out. For V, J and clone size, that table is used; D and trimming come from the DNA. The data hold tens of thousands of clones, with 81% observed a single time.

Source material: peripheral blood. The chain couples TRBV9 to TRBJ2-7, with D possibly being TRBD1 (6 bases). The origin of this receptor is a woman older than 75 with active or convalescent COVID-19. As DNA, the CDR3 is TGTGCCAGCAGCGACGGGACAAGCTCCTACGAGCAGTACTTC. Translation: CASSDGTSSYEQYF.